Listed here are 2 T cell receptor beta chains from one sample, sequenced in a study of shared clonotypes between healthy human individuals (TCRdb year 2020). CD8 naive samples consisted of CD45RO-negative cells that were positively selected for CCR7, yielding a CD45RA+CCR7+ population without TemRA cells. Library generation was performed with the immunoSEQ multiplex PCR assay. TCRdb re-hosts the immuneACCESS table, in-frame sequences only. Its copies lack some clones; in the studies checked, an unresolved V gene accounts for under half of them, and the cause for the rest is not known. Present in this sample are roughly 2.1 million clones, just over 90% of which were seen just once. The ten largest clones represent about 1.8% of the sample. Source material: naive CD8+ T cells from PBMCs. Reading the label with the study, this specimen's cell subset or site is: CD45RA+CCR7+. All receptors derive from a man between 18 and 35 years old in good health. Some clones in this sample may be carry-over from other donors' samples.

The chain employs TRBV28 and TRBJ2-7; D remains unclear. The length of the CDR3 is 13 residues. The V end lost 7 bases, the J end lost 2 bases, and 12 bases lay between the germline ends. Germline V CDR1 and CDR2: MDHEN, SYDVKM. This CDR3 is CASKDAPPYEQYF. The CDR3 DNA reads TGTGCCAGCAAAGATGCACCGCCCTACGAGCAGTACTTC.

The chain combines TRBV7-3 with TRBJ2-1; 11 nucleotides line up with TRBD1. Germline loops: CDR1 SGHTA, CDR2 FQGTGA. This CDR3 contains 16 residues. J was trimmed by 4 bases and V by 1 base; bases with no gene match: 3. CDR3: CASSLIRDRGYNEQFF. As DNA, the CDR3 is TGTGCCAGCAGCTTAATTCGGGACAGGGGGTACAATGAGCAGTTCTTC.